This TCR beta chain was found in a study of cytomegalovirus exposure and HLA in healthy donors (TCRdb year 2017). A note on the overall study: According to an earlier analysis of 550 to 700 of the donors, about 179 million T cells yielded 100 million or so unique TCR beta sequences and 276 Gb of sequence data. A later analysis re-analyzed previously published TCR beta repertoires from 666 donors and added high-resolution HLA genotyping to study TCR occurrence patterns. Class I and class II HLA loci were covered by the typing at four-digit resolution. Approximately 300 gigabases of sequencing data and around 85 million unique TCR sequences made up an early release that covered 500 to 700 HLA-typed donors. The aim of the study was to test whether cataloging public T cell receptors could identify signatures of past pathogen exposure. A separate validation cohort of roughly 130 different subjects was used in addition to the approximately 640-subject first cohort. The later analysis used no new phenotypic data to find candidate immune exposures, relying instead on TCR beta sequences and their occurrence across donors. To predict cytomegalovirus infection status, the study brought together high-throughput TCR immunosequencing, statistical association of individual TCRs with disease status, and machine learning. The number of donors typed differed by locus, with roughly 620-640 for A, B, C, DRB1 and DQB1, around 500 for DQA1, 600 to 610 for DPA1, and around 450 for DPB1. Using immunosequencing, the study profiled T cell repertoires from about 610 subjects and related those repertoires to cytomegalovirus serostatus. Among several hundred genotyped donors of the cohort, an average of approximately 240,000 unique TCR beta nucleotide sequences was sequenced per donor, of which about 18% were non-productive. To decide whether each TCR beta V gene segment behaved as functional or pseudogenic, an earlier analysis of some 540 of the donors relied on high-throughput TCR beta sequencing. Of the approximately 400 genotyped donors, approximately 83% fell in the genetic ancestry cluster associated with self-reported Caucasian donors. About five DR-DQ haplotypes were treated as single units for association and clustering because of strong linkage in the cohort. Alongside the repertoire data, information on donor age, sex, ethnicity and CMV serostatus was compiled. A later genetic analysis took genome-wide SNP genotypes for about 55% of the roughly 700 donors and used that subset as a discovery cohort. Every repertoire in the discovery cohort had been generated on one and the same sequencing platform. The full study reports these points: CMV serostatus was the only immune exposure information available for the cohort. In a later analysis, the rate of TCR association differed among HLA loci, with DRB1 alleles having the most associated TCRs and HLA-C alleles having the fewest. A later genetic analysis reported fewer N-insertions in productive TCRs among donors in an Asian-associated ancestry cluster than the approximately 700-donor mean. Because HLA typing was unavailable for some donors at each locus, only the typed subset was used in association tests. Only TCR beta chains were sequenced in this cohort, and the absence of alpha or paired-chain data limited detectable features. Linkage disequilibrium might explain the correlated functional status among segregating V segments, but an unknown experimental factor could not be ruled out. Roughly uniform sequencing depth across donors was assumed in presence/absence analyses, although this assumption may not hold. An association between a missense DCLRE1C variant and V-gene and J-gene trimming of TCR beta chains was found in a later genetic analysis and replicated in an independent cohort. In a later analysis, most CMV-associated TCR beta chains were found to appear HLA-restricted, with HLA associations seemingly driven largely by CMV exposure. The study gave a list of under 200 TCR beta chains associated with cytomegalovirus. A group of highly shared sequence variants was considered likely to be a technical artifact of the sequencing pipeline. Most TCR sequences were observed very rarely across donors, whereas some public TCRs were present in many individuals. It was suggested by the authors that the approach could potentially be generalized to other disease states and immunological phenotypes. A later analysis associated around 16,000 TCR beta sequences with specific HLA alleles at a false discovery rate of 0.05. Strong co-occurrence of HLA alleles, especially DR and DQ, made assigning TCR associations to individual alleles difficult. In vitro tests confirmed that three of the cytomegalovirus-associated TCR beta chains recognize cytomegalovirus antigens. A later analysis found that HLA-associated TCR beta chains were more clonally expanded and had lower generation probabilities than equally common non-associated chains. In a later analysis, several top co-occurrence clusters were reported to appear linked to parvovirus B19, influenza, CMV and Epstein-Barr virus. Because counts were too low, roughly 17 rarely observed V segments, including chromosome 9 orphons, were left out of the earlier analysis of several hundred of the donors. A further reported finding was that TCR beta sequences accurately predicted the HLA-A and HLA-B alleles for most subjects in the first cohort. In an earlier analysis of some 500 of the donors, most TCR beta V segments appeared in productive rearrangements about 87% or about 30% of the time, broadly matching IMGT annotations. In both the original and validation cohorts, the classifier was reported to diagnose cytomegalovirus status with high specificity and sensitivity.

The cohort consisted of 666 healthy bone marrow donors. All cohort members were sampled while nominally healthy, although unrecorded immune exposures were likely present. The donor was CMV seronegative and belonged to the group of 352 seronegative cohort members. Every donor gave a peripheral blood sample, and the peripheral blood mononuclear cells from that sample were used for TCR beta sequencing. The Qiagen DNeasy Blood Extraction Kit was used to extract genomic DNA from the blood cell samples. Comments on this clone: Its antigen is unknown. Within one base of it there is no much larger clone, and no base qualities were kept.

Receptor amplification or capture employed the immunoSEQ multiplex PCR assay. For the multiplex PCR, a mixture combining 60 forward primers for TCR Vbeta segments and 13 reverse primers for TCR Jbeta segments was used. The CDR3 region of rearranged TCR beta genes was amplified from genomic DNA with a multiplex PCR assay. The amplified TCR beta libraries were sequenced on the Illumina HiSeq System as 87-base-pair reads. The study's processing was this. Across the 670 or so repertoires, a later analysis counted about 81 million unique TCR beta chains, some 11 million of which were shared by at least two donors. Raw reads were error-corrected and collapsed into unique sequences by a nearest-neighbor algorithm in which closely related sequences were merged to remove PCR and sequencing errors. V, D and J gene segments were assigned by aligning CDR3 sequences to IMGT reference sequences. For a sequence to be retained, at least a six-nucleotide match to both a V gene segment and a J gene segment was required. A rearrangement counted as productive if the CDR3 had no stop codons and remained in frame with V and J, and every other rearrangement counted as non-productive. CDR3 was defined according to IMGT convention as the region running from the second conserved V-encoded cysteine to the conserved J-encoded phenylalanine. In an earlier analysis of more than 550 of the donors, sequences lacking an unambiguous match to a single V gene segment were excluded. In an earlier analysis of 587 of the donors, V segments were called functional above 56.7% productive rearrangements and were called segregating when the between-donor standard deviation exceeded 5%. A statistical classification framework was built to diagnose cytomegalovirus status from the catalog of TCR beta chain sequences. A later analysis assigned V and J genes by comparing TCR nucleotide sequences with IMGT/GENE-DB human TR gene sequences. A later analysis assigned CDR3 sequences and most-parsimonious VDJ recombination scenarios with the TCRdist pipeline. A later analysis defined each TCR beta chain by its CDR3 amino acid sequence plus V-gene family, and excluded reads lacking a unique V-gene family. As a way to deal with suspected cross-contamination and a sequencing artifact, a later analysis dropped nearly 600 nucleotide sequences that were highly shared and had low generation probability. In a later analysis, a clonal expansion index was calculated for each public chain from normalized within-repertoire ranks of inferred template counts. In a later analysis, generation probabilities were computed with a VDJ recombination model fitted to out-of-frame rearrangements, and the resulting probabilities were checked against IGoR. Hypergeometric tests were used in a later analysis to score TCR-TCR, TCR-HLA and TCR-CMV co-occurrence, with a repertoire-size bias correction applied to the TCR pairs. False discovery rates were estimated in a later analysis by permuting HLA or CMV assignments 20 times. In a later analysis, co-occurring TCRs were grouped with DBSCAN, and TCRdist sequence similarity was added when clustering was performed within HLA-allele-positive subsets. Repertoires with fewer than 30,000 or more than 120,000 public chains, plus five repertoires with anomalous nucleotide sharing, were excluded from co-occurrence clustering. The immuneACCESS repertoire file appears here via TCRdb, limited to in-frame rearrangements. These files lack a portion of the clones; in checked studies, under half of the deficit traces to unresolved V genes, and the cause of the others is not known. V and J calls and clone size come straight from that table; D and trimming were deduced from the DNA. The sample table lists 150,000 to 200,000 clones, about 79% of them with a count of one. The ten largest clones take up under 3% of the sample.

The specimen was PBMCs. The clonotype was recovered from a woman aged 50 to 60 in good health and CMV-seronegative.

The bases read TGTGCCAGCTCAGGACTAGCGGACTACGAGCAGTACTTC. It codes for CASSGLADYEQYF. This receptor chain uses TRBV28 and TRBJ2-7; TRBD2 agrees with 10 junctional bases. CDR1 and CDR2, looked up from the germline V gene, are MDHEN and SYDVKM. Taken from cysteine to phenylalanine, the CDR3 has 13 residues. Solely the CDR3 DNA is kept, with 39 bases framed from the first base. The junction shows trimming of 8 bases on V and 3 bases on J, and the gene matches do not reach 4 bases of it.